This paragraph covers one TCR beta chain sequence. Seattle's enrolled individuals joined amid active infection and were then monitored longitudinally. Original processing methods: Estimation of nucleated cell counts relied on the amplification of reference gene primers. The assay was immunoSEQ multiplex PCR, and TCRdb's table has in-frame clones only and misses some. The V and J calls and the clone size are those of that table, but D and trimming were determined from the DNA. Of roughly 70,000 clones in the sample, under 85% were seen once. This sample is drawn from a study of blood T cell repertoires in COVID-19. Study summary: Italy, Spain and the United States were the sources of the convalescent and acute COVID-19 samples. PBMCs, B-cell-depleted T cells, or T cells were the source of the cDNA or gDNA that made up the material.

Germline CDR1 is MNHEY and CDR2 is SVGAGI. The CDR3 has 14 amino acids. Trimming pared 10 bases from V and 4 bases from J, leaving 17 bases between. The J gene is TRBJ1-3, the V gene TRBV6-5; D may be TRBD1 (6 bases). The clonotype originates from a man between 60 and 75 years old with COVID-19, enrolled during active disease. Input material: peripheral blood. The CDR3 reads CATRTVLGGNTIYF. The CDR3 bases are TGTGCCACCAGGACAGTTTTGGGAGGAAACACCATATATTTT.